This T cell receptor beta chain appears in the sequencing data of a study of blood T cells in healthy people across ages. Study findings and constraints: Long-lived and aged donors differed, with more naive CD4+ cells and higher diversity in the long-lived.

The authors isolated at least 7 million PBMCs per sample. The authors extracted at least 6 micrograms of total RNA per sample. In this sample, this clonotype turned up many times. The antigen is unknown. A sample-barcoded 5' primer and a J-beta primer mix were used in a second PCR of about 7 to 12 cycles. TCRdb fed the 5' RACE reads into MiXCR, producing one record per CDR3 protein. This table holds 870,000 or so distinct CDR3 sequences, around 26% found once. The V end was cut by 6 bases, the J end by 2 bases, with 11 bases between. Germline values: CDR1 SQVTM, CDR2 ANQGSEA. This CDR3 comprises 13 residues.

Sequencing was performed on blood. The TCR sequence derives from a woman older than 75 in good health. The V gene is TRBV29-1, the J gene TRBJ2-1, with D possibly being TRBD1 (5 bases). The CDR3 sequence: CSVGGAAYNEQFF. The CDR3 DNA follows: TGCAGCGTGGGTGGGGCGGCCTACAATGAGCAGTTCTTC.